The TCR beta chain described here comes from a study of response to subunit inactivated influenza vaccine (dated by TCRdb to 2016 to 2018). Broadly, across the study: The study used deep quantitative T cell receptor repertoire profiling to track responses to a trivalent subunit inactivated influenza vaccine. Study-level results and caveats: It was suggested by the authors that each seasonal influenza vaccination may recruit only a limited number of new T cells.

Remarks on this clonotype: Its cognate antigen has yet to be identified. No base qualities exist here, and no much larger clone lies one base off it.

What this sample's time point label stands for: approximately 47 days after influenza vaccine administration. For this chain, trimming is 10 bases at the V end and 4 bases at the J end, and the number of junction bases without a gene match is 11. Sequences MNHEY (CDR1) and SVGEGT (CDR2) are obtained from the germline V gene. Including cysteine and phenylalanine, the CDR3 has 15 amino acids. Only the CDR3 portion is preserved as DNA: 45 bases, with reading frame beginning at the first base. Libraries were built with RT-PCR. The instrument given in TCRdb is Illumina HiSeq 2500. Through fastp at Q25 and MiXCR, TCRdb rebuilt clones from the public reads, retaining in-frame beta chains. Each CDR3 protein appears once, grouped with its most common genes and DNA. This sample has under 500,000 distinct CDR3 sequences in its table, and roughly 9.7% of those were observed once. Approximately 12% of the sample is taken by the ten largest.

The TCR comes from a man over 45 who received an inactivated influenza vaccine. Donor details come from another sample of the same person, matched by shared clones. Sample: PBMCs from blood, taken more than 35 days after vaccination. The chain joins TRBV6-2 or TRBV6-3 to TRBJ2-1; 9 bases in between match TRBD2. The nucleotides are TGTGCCACTACCCCGGCGGGGGGGCCTTACAATGAGCAGTTCTTC. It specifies CATTPAGGPYNEQFF.